The 31 T cell receptor beta chains below come from one sample, sequenced in a study of blood T cell repertoires in COVID-19. Some clones are missing from TCRdb's copy, which holds only in-frame ones; the method was immunoSEQ multiplex PCR. In the table there are 150,000 to 250,000 clones, roughly 87% of which are singletons. The source material was PBMCs or T cells enriched from blood (not recorded which). Receptors were obtained from a woman in her 30s who had recovered from COVID-19.

The CDR3 DNA follows: TGCAGCGTTGAAGAGGTGACACTTAGACCCCCTTACAATGAGCAGTTCTTC. Translation: CSVEEVTLRPPYNEQFF. J is TRBJ2-1 and V is TRBV29-1; D unclear. The CDR3 runs 17 residues. The V gene's germline CDR1 is SQVTM and CDR2 ANQGSEA. V lost 0 bases and J 4 bases, leaving 19 bases between the germline ends.

This sequence joins TRBV5-8 and TRBJ2-7, with D uncertain. In germline, CDR1 is SGHTS, CDR2 YDEGEE. Trimming left V 5 bases short and J 3 bases short, with 6 bases between. There are 11 residues in the CDR3. In nucleotides, the CDR3 is TGTGCCAGCAGTATCGTCTACGAGCAGTACTTC. Protein product: CASSIVYEQYF.

This clone has only one observation. The CDR3 region has the DNA TGTGCCAGCAGCCCCTGGGCCGGACTCAGTTATGGTGATACGCAGTATTTT. Its protein product is CASSPWAGLSYGDTQYF. The genes are TRBV9 and TRBJ2-3; D may be TRBD2 (5 bases). There are 17 residues in the CDR3. Germline assignment: CDR1 SGDLS and CDR2 YYNGEE. The ends were cut back, 4 bases at V and 6 bases at J, with 24 bases in the middle. Looking up the rest from reference TRBV9 and TRBJ2-3 gives the full variable domain: DSGVTQTPKHLITATGQRVTLRCSPRSGDLSVYWYQQSLDQGLQFLIQYYNGEERAKGNILERFSAQQFPDLHSELNLSSLELGDSALYFCASSPWAGLSYGDTQYFGPGTRLTVL.

The chain joins TRBV18 to TRBJ2-7, with D unclear. This CDR3 has 14 residues. Per the germline V gene, CDR1 is KGHSH and CDR2 is LQKENI. Trimming left V 4 bases short and J 4 bases short, with 14 bases between. CDR3 DNA: TGTGCCAGCTCACAAGATTATCAGGTTTACGAGCAGTACTTC. This translates into CASSQDYQVYEQYF.

This chain uses TRBV7-2 with TRBJ2-1; 10 nucleotides agree with TRBD1. Germline V CDR1 and CDR2: SGHTA, FQGNSA. V lost 1 base and J lost 2; bases outside the gene matches: 5. The CDR3 consists of 17 residues. The CDR3 spells CASSLVGDRGTYNEQFF. The CDR3 DNA reads as TGTGCCAGCAGCTTAGTTGGGGACAGGGGAACCTACAATGAGCAGTTCTTC.

This clone turned up a few times. V and J are TRBV10-3 and TRBJ1-5; 7 bases line up with TRBD1. With 4 bases clipped from V and 5 bases from J, the junction kept 5 bases outside the gene matches. Germline assignment: CDR1 ENHRY and CDR2 SYGVKD. This CDR3 comprises 14 residues. The chain's CDR3 is CAISGDSPYQPQHF. The CDR3 coding sequence is TGTGCCATCAGTGGGGACAGTCCTTATCAGCCCCAGCATTTT.

This clone has just a few counts. This chain connects TRBV12-5 to TRBJ1-1; D is uncertain. From germline, CDR1 is LGHNT and CDR2 FRNRAP. This CDR3 region has 14 residues. V was shortened by 1 base and J by 1 base, with 7 bases between the two germline ends. Written as DNA, the CDR3 is TGTGCTAGTGGTTTGGGCGCGGGGAACACTGAAGCTTTCTTT. Amino acid sequence: CASGLGAGNTEAFF.

Many counts were recorded for this clone. The rearrangement links TRBV4-2 to TRBJ1-1; weak D call: TRBD1 (5 bases). Trimming took off 5 bases at V and 1 base at J, with 17 bases between the two ends. CDR1 and CDR2 (germline): LGHNA, YNFKEQ. The length of the CDR3 is 16 residues. CDR3 DNA: TGTGCCAGCAGCACAGATATTTGGGGGGGGAACACTGAAGCTTTCTTT. This translates into CASSTDIWGGNTEAFF.

The J gene is TRBJ1-1, the V gene TRBV5-1; D uncertain. The CDR3 length is 13 residues. Germline CDR1 SGHRS, CDR2 YFSETQ. Trimming took 1 base from V and 1 from J, leaving 5 bases between them. CDR3 sequence reads: CASSLYRNTEAFF. CDR3 DNA sequence: TGCGCCAGCAGCTTGTACAGGAACACTGAAGCTTTCTTT.

The rearrangement joins TRBV6-2 or TRBV6-3 to TRBJ1-1; no definite D call. Deletions cut 2 bases from V and 8 bases from J, with 6 bases between. Germline CDR1 and CDR2: MNHEY and SVGEGT. This CDR3 has 11 amino acids. In DNA form, the CDR3 reads TGTGCCAGCAGTTACCGCGGCGAAGCTTTCTTT. Encoded protein: CASSYRGEAFF.

The chain links TRBV4-3 to TRBJ1-1; 8 positions match TRBD1. Unmatched junction bases numbered 2, after V lost 1 base and J lost 4 bases. CDR3 length: 14 residues. CDR1 and CDR2 from the germline V gene are LGHNA and YSLEER. CDR3 nucleotide sequence: TGCGCCAGCAGCCAAGGGACAGGGTTCACTGAAGCTTTCTTT. Translation: CASSQGTGFTEAFF.

The chain links TRBV7-2 to TRBJ2-3; possibly TRBD2 for D (6 bases). The length of the CDR3 is 14 residues. Trimming removed 6 bases from V and 3 bases from J, with 13 bases in between. Per the germline V gene, CDR1 is SGHTA and CDR2 is FQGNSA. CDR3 nucleotides: TGTGCCAGCAGTTACCCGGGACTTACAGATACGCAGTATTTT. The encoded protein is CASSYPGLTDTQYF.

The chain combines TRBV24-1 with TRBJ2-5; maybe TRBD2 (5 bases). The CDR3 runs to 13 residues. V was shortened by 4 bases and J by 5 bases, with 10 bases between the two germline ends. Per the germline V gene, CDR1 is KGHDR and CDR2 is SFDVKD. CDR3 protein: CATSDSSRETQYF. The CDR3 nucleotides are TGTGCCACCAGTGACTCTAGCAGGGAGACCCAGTACTTC.

The gene calls are TRBV30 and TRBJ1-4; 11 bases map to TRBD1. The CDR3 has 13 amino acids. CDR1 is GTSNPN and CDR2 is SVGIG in the germline V gene (reference sequence). V shed 5 bases, J shed 7 bases, and the junction held 3 bases outside the gene matches. CDR3 coding DNA: TGTGCCTGGCTGGACAGGGGGCCTGAAAAACTGTTTTTT. Encoded protein: CAWLDRGPEKLFF. The full variable domain, rest sourced from reference TRBV30 and TRBJ1-4, is SQTIHQWPATLVQPVGSPLSLECTVEGTSNPNLYWYRQAAGRGLQLLFYSVGIGQISSEVPQNLSASRPQDRQFILSSKKLLLSDSGFYLCAWLDRGPEKLFFGSGTQLSVL.

This clone occurred once. As DNA, the CDR3 is TGTGCCACCAGCAGAGTTGGGACTAGCGGACGTGAGCAGTTCTTC. Translating it yields CATSRVGTSGREQFF. The V call is TRBV15, the J call TRBJ2-1, with 11 bases aligning to TRBD2. Trimming cost V 1 base and J 9 bases; bases outside gene matches: 5. From germline, CDR1 is LNHNV and CDR2 YYDKDF (reference sequence). This CDR3 comprises 15 residues.

The chain joins TRBV10-3 to TRBJ2-3; perhaps TRBD2 as D (5 bases). This CDR3 contains 17 residues. The V gene's germline CDR1 is ENHRY and CDR2 SYGVKD. The V end lost 1 base, the J end lost 2 bases, and 16 bases lay between the germline ends. CDR3 in amino acids: CAISELAGVSLTDTQYF. The CDR3 region has the DNA TGTGCCATCAGTGAGTTAGCCGGGGTTTCCCTCACAGATACGCAGTATTTT.

This clone was found a few times. The genes are TRBV7-9 and TRBJ1-4, with TRBD1 identical over 10 bases. Trimming cost V 6 bases and J 5 bases; bases outside gene matches: 3. The germline CDR1 and CDR2 sequences are SEHNR and FQNEAQ (reference sequence). This CDR3 region has 14 residues. The CDR3 is CASSPGQGNEKLFF. Here the CDR3 DNA reads TGTGCCAGCAGTCCGGGACAGGGGAATGAAAAACTGTTTTTT.

The rearrangement uses TRBV3-1 (or the pseudogene TRBV3-2) and TRBJ1-1; D unclear. The CDR3 is made up of 13 amino acids. With 6 bases removed from V and 3 bases from J, the gap between germline ends came to 11 bases. Germline V gene sequence: CDR1 LGHDT, CDR2 YNNKEL (reference sequence). The CDR3 DNA is TGTGCCAGCAGTTCGGTCCGGGACACTGAAGCTTTCTTT. As protein: CASSSVRDTEAFF.

The V gene is TRBV21-1, the J gene TRBJ1-2. TRBV21-1 corresponds to a pseudogene. The length of the CDR3 is 12 residues. CDR3 region: CASSARDYGYTF. CDR3 in DNA: TGTGCCAGCAGCGCCCGAGACTATGGCTACACCTTC.

The chain recombines TRBV11-2 with TRBJ2-6, with a tentative D call TRBD2 (6 bases). In germline, CDR1 is SGHAT, CDR2 FQNNGV. CDR3 length equals 16 residues. Trimming took 5 bases from V and 3 from J, leaving 14 bases between them. The CDR3 bases are TGTGCCAGCAGCGACTATGGGGGGTTTGGGGCCAACGTCCTGACTTTC. The encoded protein is CASSDYGGFGANVLTF. The complete variable domain, with remaining parts taken from reference TRBV11-2 and TRBJ2-6, reads EAGVAQSPRYKIIEKRQSVAFWCNPISGHATLYWYQQILGQGPKLLIQFQNNGVVDDSQLPKDRFSAERLKGVDSTLKIQPAKLEDSAVYLCASSDYGGFGANVLTFGAGSRLTVL.

This clone turned up a few times. J is TRBJ1-6 and V is TRBV5-1; the match to TRBD1 covers 8 bases. Germline V gene lookup returns CDR1 SGHRS and CDR2 YFSETQ. The CDR3 totals 14 residues. V dropped 0 bases and J dropped 9; count of bases not matched to a gene: 2. CDR3 in DNA: TGCGCCAGCAGCTTGGGGGACAGGTCTTCACCCCTCCACTTT. Its protein is CASSLGDRSSPLHF.

This chain uses TRBV18 with TRBJ1-5; 7 nucleotides line up with TRBD1. This CDR3 is built from 17 residues. V lost 2 bases, J lost 4 bases, and 11 bases stayed unmatched. Per the germline V gene, CDR1 is KGHSH and CDR2 is LQKENI. The CDR3 DNA follows: TGTGCCAGCTCACCAAAAGGAGAAGGGGGCAGGAATCAGCCCCAGCATTTT. Amino acids: CASSPKGEGGRNQPQHF.

The rearrangement links TRBV6-2 or TRBV6-3 to TRBJ2-3; D might be TRBD1 (6 bases). Germline-derived CDR1 and CDR2 are MNHEY and SVGEGT. This CDR3 contains 14 residues. Trimming cost V 4 bases and J 2 bases, with 10 bases left between them. This CDR3 is CASSSGHPTDTQYF. For the CDR3, the DNA is TGTGCCAGCAGTTCGGGACACCCCACAGATACGCAGTATTTT.

V and J are TRBV30 and TRBJ2-1, with TRBD2 identical over 13 bases. This CDR3 spans 15 amino acids. Germline V lookup: CDR1 GTSNPN, CDR2 SVGIG (reference sequence). J gave up 9 bases and V 0 bases, and 5 bases lay outside the gene matches. CDR3 loop: CAWSVTSGRAPEQFF. The CDR3 DNA reads TGTGCCTGGAGTGTTACTAGCGGGAGGGCCCCTGAGCAGTTCTTC.

CDR3 amino acids: CASQMNTEAFF. The CDR3 DNA reads as TGTGCCAGTCAGATGAACACTGAAGCTTTCTTT. This chain joins TRBV19 and TRBJ1-1; D remains ambiguous. Germline V gives CDR1 LNHDA, CDR2 SQIVND (reference sequence). This CDR3 contains 11 residues. V lost 8 bases and J lost 0, with 4 bases in between.

The V gene is TRBV18, the J gene TRBJ2-7; D is perhaps TRBD2 (5 bases). This CDR3 spans 14 amino acids. Between the trimmed V and J ends, which lost 3 bases and 3 bases, there was a span of 12 bases. Germline CDR1 and CDR2: KGHSH and LQKENI. The CDR3 region is CASSPGGGGYEQYF. CDR3 DNA: TGTGCCAGCTCACCGGGTGGAGGTGGCTACGAGCAGTACTTC.

The V and J genes are TRBV10-3 and TRBJ2-5; TRBD1 is a possible D gene (6 bases). Germline V gives CDR1 ENHRY, CDR2 SYGVKD. The CDR3 is made up of 14 amino acids. V lost 7 bases, J lost 4 bases, and 16 bases lay in between. The CDR3 is CAINNQGNRETQYF. For the CDR3, the DNA is TGTGCCATCAACAATCAGGGGAATCGAGAGACCCAGTACTTC.

This rearrangement joins TRBV9 to TRBJ2-3, with 11 nucleotides matching TRBD2. The CDR3 contains 17 residues. Losses at the gene ends were 4 bases for V and 2 bases for J; bases not matched to a gene: 9. Germline assignment: CDR1 SGDLS and CDR2 YYNGEE. CDR3 sequence reads: CASSSTVAGGLTDTQYF. Written as DNA, the CDR3 is TGTGCCAGCAGCTCAACGGTAGCGGGAGGGCTCACAGATACGCAGTATTTT.

The chain couples TRBV2 to TRBJ2-1, with D perhaps TRBD2 (5 bases). The germline V and J ends were trimmed by 4 bases and 4 bases, with 8 bases remaining between them. The CDR3 is 13 residues long. The germline V gene encodes CDR1 SNHLY and CDR2 FYNNEI. For the CDR3, the DNA is TGTGCCAGCAGTGGAAGCGGTTACAATGAGCAGTTCTTC. Its protein product is CASSGSGYNEQFF.

This clone appeared many times. This rearrangement joins TRBV2 to TRBJ2-3; 9 bases are shared with TRBD2. There are 15 residues in the CDR3. The V gene's germline CDR1 is SNHLY and CDR2 FYNNEI. The trim removed 10 bases at V and 0 bases at J, leaving 8 bases unmatched. CDR3 sequence (DNA): TGTGCCACCGACTTAGCGGGGGAGAGCACAGATACGCAGTATTTT. It encodes CATDLAGESTDTQYF.

This sequence joins TRBV9 and TRBJ2-3; 9 nucleotides align to TRBD2. Germline CDR1 reads SGDLS; CDR2 reads YYNGEE. The V and J ends lost 0 bases and 2 bases, in that order; junction bases with no gene match: 1. The CDR3 sequence is 15 residues long. The CDR3 DNA is TGTGCCAGCAGCGTAGGCGGGAGGGACACAGATACGCAGTATTTT. Protein sequence: CASSVGGRDTDTQYF.